Listed below are T cell receptor beta chains from one sample, sequenced in a study of blood T cell repertoires in COVID-19. This table comes from immunoSEQ multiplex PCR, and its TCRdb copy is limited to in-frame clones, with some not included. The table lists fewer than 90,000 clones, 80% to 90% of them singletons. Sequencing was done on a sample of peripheral blood. These receptors were collected from an elderly woman with active COVID-19. The CDR3 runs from the conserved cysteine through the conserved F or W. Each record gives: D gene, clone size, V gene, J gene, CDR3 protein, CDR3 DNA. The D gene is left open where the match is weak. The size field is filled for only some rows; it gives once, few, many or a size class.

d_call: -
clone_size: -
v_call: TRBV20-1
j_call: TRBJ1-4
cdr3_aa: CSARAGALRLW
cdr3_nt: TGCAGTGCTAGGGCGGGGGCCTTGCGTCTTTGG

d_call: -
clone_size: -
v_call: TRBV20-1
j_call: TRBJ2-1
cdr3_aa: CSATRYNEQFF
cdr3_nt: TGCAGTGCAACCAGATACAATGAGCAGTTCTTC

d_call: -
clone_size: -
v_call: TRBV7-2
j_call: TRBJ2-5
cdr3_aa: CASSFRRPTITQGETQYF
cdr3_nt: TGTGCCAGCAGCTTCCGGCGGCCGACCATAACACAGGGAGAGACCCAGTACTTC

d_call: TRBD1
clone_size: -
v_call: TRBV6-1
j_call: TRBJ2-5
cdr3_aa: CASSGSLGQGGGETQYF
cdr3_nt: TGTGCCAGCAGTGGCTCCCTTGGACAGGGAGGTGGGGAGACCCAGTACTTC

d_call: TRBD2
clone_size: -
v_call: TRBV29-1
j_call: TRBJ2-2
cdr3_aa: CSVWTSGANTGELFF
cdr3_nt: TGCAGCGTGTGGACTAGCGGAGCGAACACCGGGGAGCTGTTTTTT

d_call: TRBD1
clone_size: -
v_call: TRBV9
j_call: TRBJ2-1
cdr3_aa: CASSPRTGGTEQFF
cdr3_nt: TGTGCCAGCAGCCCCAGGACAGGGGGTACTGAGCAGTTCTTC

d_call: TRBD2
clone_size: -
v_call: TRBV30
j_call: TRBJ2-5
cdr3_aa: CAWSVMSGRAGATQYF
cdr3_nt: TGTGCCTGGAGTGTAATGAGCGGGAGGGCCGGGGCGACCCAGTACTTC

d_call: TRBD2
clone_size: -
v_call: TRBV5-1
j_call: TRBJ2-2
cdr3_aa: CASSLISGTNTGELFF
cdr3_nt: TGCGCCAGCAGCTTGATTAGCGGGACGAACACCGGGGAGCTGTTTTTT

d_call: TRBD1
clone_size: -
v_call: TRBV2
j_call: TRBJ1-5
cdr3_aa: CASSFQGANQPQHF
cdr3_nt: TGTGCCAGCTCCTTTCAGGGGGCGAATCAGCCCCAGCATTTT

d_call: -
clone_size: -
v_call: TRBV11-2
j_call: TRBJ1-4
cdr3_aa: CASSSLWRRNEKLFF
cdr3_nt: TGTGCCAGCAGCTCACTCTGGCGGCGGAATGAAAAACTGTTTTTT

d_call: TRBD2
clone_size: -
v_call: TRBV7-2
j_call: TRBJ2-3
cdr3_aa: CASSLVGTISTDTQYF
cdr3_nt: TGTGCCAGCAGCTTAGTAGGGACTATTAGCACAGATACGCAGTATTTT

d_call: -
clone_size: once
v_call: TRBV20-1
j_call: TRBJ2-7
cdr3_aa: CSARTTYEQYF
cdr3_nt: TGCAGTGCTAGAACAACCTACGAGCAGTACTTC

d_call: -
clone_size: -
v_call: TRBV25-1
j_call: TRBJ1-4
cdr3_aa: CASSDSRVANEKLFF
cdr3_nt: TGTGCCAGCAGTGATTCCAGGGTAGCTAATGAAAAACTGTTTTTT

d_call: -
clone_size: once
v_call: TRBV28
j_call: TRBJ2-7
cdr3_aa: CASSWSENPYYEQYF
cdr3_nt: TGTGCCAGCAGTTGGTCTGAGAACCCCTACTACGAGCAGTACTTC

d_call: -
clone_size: -
v_call: TRBV6-5
j_call: TRBJ2-6
cdr3_aa: CASSYQSGANVLTF
cdr3_nt: TGTGCCAGCAGTTATCAGTCTGGGGCCAACGTCCTGACTTTC

d_call: -
clone_size: -
v_call: TRBV5-1
j_call: TRBJ1-6
cdr3_aa: CASSLDRTANNSPLHF
cdr3_nt: TGCGCCAGCAGCTTGGATCGGACAGCGAATAATTCACCCCTCCACTTT

d_call: -
clone_size: -
v_call: TRBV7-9
j_call: TRBJ1-4
cdr3_aa: CASTQSEKLFF
cdr3_nt: TGTGCCAGCACCCAGTCCGAAAAACTGTTTTTT

d_call: TRBD2
clone_size: -
v_call: TRBV9
j_call: TRBJ2-2
cdr3_aa: CASSVAAGGNTGELFF
cdr3_nt: TGTGCCAGCAGCGTAGCCGCGGGAGGGAACACCGGGGAGCTGTTTTTT

d_call: TRBD1
clone_size: -
v_call: TRBV15
j_call: TRBJ1-2
cdr3_aa: CATSRGMEDRGDGYTF
cdr3_nt: TGTGCCACCAGCAGAGGAATGGAGGACAGGGGAGATGGCTACACCTTC

d_call: -
clone_size: -
v_call: TRBV27
j_call: TRBJ2-3
cdr3_aa: CASTSPAAGAGGTQYF
cdr3_nt: TGTGCCAGCACCTCCCCGGCCGCGGGGGCCGGTGGTACGCAGTATTTT

d_call: TRBD2
clone_size: -
v_call: TRBV5-6
j_call: TRBJ2-1
cdr3_aa: CASSLRLAAVGFF
cdr3_nt: TGTGCCAGCAGCTTGAGACTAGCGGCGGTGGGGTTCTTC

d_call: -
clone_size: -
v_call: TRBV2
j_call: TRBJ1-1
cdr3_aa: CASSISTGDRTEAFF
cdr3_nt: TGTGCCAGCAGCATCTCTACCGGTGATCGCACTGAAGCTTTCTTT

d_call: -
clone_size: once
v_call: TRBV9
j_call: TRBJ2-2
cdr3_aa: CASSGAQPTGELFF
cdr3_nt: TGTGCCAGCAGCGGGGCGCAGCCCACCGGGGAGCTGTTTTTT

d_call: -
clone_size: -
v_call: TRBV30
j_call: TRBJ2-3
cdr3_aa: CAWSYKGQLGGTQYF
cdr3_nt: TGTGCCTGGAGTTATAAGGGACAGCTGGGGGGTACGCAGTATTTT

d_call: TRBD1
clone_size: -
v_call: TRBV18
j_call: TRBJ2-7
cdr3_aa: CASSARGLGSYEQYF
cdr3_nt: TGTGCCAGCTCAGCCAGGGGGCTTGGCTCCTACGAGCAGTACTTC

d_call: -
clone_size: -
v_call: TRBV7-9
j_call: TRBJ1-3
cdr3_aa: CASSSGQNSGNTIYF
cdr3_nt: TGTGCCAGCAGCTCAGGACAGAACTCTGGAAACACCATATATTTT

d_call: TRBD1
clone_size: -
v_call: TRBV10-3
j_call: TRBJ1-1
cdr3_aa: CATAAQGQGIDLAFF
cdr3_nt: TGTGCCACCGCCGCTCAGGGACAGGGGATCGATTTAGCTTTCTTT

d_call: TRBD2
clone_size: -
v_call: TRBV27
j_call: TRBJ2-7
cdr3_aa: CASSPASGSSYEQYF
cdr3_nt: TGTGCCAGCAGTCCCGCTAGCGGGAGCTCCTACGAGCAGTACTTC

d_call: -
clone_size: -
v_call: TRBV7-2
j_call: TRBJ1-1
cdr3_aa: CASNPGVRSGNTEAFF
cdr3_nt: TGTGCCAGCAATCCTGGAGTTCGCAGCGGGAACACTGAAGCTTTCTTT

d_call: -
clone_size: few
v_call: TRBV4-2
j_call: TRBJ1-6
cdr3_aa: CASSQEGHRNSPLHF
cdr3_nt: TGTGCCAGCAGCCAAGAGGGCCATCGGAATTCACCCCTCCACTTT

d_call: -
clone_size: -
v_call: TRBV18
j_call: TRBJ1-1
cdr3_aa: CASSLFGGTATQNTEAFF
cdr3_nt: TGTGCCAGCTCACTCTTCGGGGGGACCGCTACCCAGAACACTGAAGCTTTCTTT

d_call: TRBD1
clone_size: -
v_call: TRBV19
j_call: TRBJ2-7
cdr3_aa: CASSNDRGLDEQYF
cdr3_nt: TGTGCCAGTAGTAATGACAGGGGGCTGGACGAGCAGTACTTC

d_call: TRBD2
clone_size: -
v_call: TRBV5-1
j_call: TRBJ2-2
cdr3_aa: CASSALLASGELFF
cdr3_nt: TGCGCCAGCAGCGCCTTACTAGCGAGCGGGGAGCTGTTTTTT

d_call: TRBD2
clone_size: -
v_call: TRBV7-9
j_call: TRBJ2-3
cdr3_aa: CASSLMRPGGGGTDTQYF
cdr3_nt: TGTGCCAGCAGCTTAATGCGGCCCGGGGGAGGGGGCACAGATACGCAGTATTTT

d_call: -
clone_size: -
v_call: TRBV19
j_call: TRBJ2-5
cdr3_aa: CASSVGLGPRTQYF
cdr3_nt: TGTGCCAGTAGTGTCGGTTTGGGGCCACGGACCCAGTACTTC

d_call: TRBD1
clone_size: -
v_call: TRBV11-2
j_call: TRBJ2-5
cdr3_aa: CASSGTGVRETQYF
cdr3_nt: TGTGCCAGCAGCGGGACAGGGGTGAGAGAGACCCAGTACTTC

d_call: -
clone_size: few
v_call: TRBV6-1
j_call: TRBJ1-5
cdr3_aa: CASSEGRGQPQHF
cdr3_nt: TGTGCCAGCAGTGAAGGTCGGGGACAGCCCCAGCATTTT

d_call: TRBD2
clone_size: -
v_call: TRBV27
j_call: TRBJ2-5
cdr3_aa: CASSELAGGQETQYF
cdr3_nt: TGTGCCAGCAGCGAACTAGCGGGAGGCCAAGAGACCCAGTACTTC